The rows below give T cell receptor beta chains drawn from one sample of a study of cytomegalovirus exposure and HLA in healthy donors. TCRdb keeps only in-frame clones here, not all; method: immunoSEQ multiplex PCR. The sample yields 150,000 to 200,000 clones, around 83% seen once. Sequencing was performed on PBMCs. These receptor sequences come from a woman in her twenties or thirties in good health and CMV-seropositive. The CDR3 runs from the conserved cysteine through the conserved F or W. The D gene is left open where the match is weak. For some rows the clone size is stated as once, few or many, or as a class when expanded; others skip it.

clone_size	j_call	v_call	cdr3_length	d_call	cdr3_nt	cdr3_aa
once	TRBJ2-3	TRBV9	16	NA	TGTGCCAGCAGCCAGACCACTAGTGCAGGTGCAGATACGCAGTATTTT	CASSQTTSAGADTQYF
NA	TRBJ2-6	TRBV7-6	16	NA	TGTGCCAGCAGCTGGACACAGGGTTCTGGGGCCAACGTCCTGACTTTC	CASSWTQGSGANVLTF
NA	TRBJ2-7	TRBV27	13	NA	TGTGCCAGCAGTTTAAAGGAGGGGTACGAGCAGTACTTC	CASSLKEGYEQYF
NA	TRBJ1-2	TRBV11-2	15	NA	TGTGCCAGCAGCTGGTCTCAGGGACTTAACTATGGCTACACCTTC	CASSWSQGLNYGYTF
few	TRBJ1-2	TRBV28	11	NA	TGTGCCAGCGACAGCGAAGATGGCTACACCTTC	CASDSEDGYTF
NA	TRBJ2-7	TRBV7-3	9	NA	TGTGCCCCTAGACCCGAGCAGTACTTC	CAPRPEQYF
NA	TRBJ2-5	TRBV27	14	TRBD2	TGTGCCAGCAGGCTAGCGGACCATCAAGAGACCCAGTACTTC	CASRLADHQETQYF
few	TRBJ1-1	TRBV7-3	13	NA	TGTGCCAGCAGTAAGGAGATGAACACTGAAGCTTTCTTT	CASSKEMNTEAFF
NA	TRBJ2-3	TRBV9	15	NA	TGTGCCAGCAGCGTAGAGGGCGGGATTGGAGATACGCAGTATTTT	CASSVEGGIGDTQYF
NA	TRBJ1-4	TRBV19	14	NA	TGTGCCAGTAGTATAGATAGCCGGGATGAAAAACTGTTTTTT	CASSIDSRDEKLFF
few	TRBJ1-5	TRBV6-1	15	TRBD1	TGTGCCAGCAGGACCCAGGGGGCCATCAGTCAGCCCCAGCATTTT	CASRTQGAISQPQHF
once	TRBJ1-5	TRBV6-5	15	NA	TGTGCCACCAGCAGGTCTCCAGGGGTGGACCAGCCCCAGCATTTT	CATSRSPGVDQPQHF
NA	TRBJ2-7	TRBV6-1	14	TRBD2	TGTGCCAGCAGTGAAGCGGGAGGGGACTACGAGCAGTACTTC	CASSEAGGDYEQYF
NA	TRBJ1-2	TRBV19	14	NA	TGTGCCACCGAACCGGGGGGCTGGAGCTATGGCTACACCTTC	CATEPGGWSYGYTF
NA	TRBJ2-1	TRBV12-5	13	NA	TGTGCTAGTGGTTCGAGCTCCTACAATGAGCAGTTCTTC	CASGSSSYNEQFF
NA	TRBJ1-2	TRBV5-4	14	NA	TGTGCCAGCAGCTTGGGACAGGAGTTCTATGGCTACACCTTC	CASSLGQEFYGYTF
NA	TRBJ2-2	TRBV19	14	TRBD1	TGTGCCAGTAGTAACAGGGGCAACACCGGGGAGCTGTTTTTT	CASSNRGNTGELFF
NA	TRBJ2-7	TRBV11-2	16	NA	TGTGCCAGCAGCTTTGGCCCCGACAAGTCAGTCTACGAGCAGTACTTC	CASSFGPDKSVYEQYF
NA	TRBJ2-3	TRBV2	15	TRBD1	TGTGCCAGCACCTTGGACAGGGTTGGCCCAGATACGCAGTATTTT	CASTLDRVGPDTQYF
NA	TRBJ2-7	TRBV9	12	NA	TGTGCCAGCAGCGTAAGTCAGGGCGAGCAGTACTTC	CASSVSQGEQYF
NA	TRBJ1-5	TRBV27	15	NA	TGTGCCAGCAGTTATTTGGGGCAGGGCAATCAGCCCCAGCATTTT	CASSYLGQGNQPQHF
NA	TRBJ1-1	TRBV20-1	11	NA	TGCAGTGCTAGAGGTCAGGCAGAAGCTTTCTTT	CSARGQAEAFF
NA	TRBJ2-7	TRBV28	15	TRBD1	TGTGCCAGCAGTTTCCGCAACAGGGGGCAGGCCGAGCAGTACTTC	CASSFRNRGQAEQYF
NA	TRBJ2-2	TRBV5-6	16	TRBD2	TGTGCCAGCAGCCCACTAGCGGGAAGATACACCGGGGAGCTGTTTTTT	CASSPLAGRYTGELFF
NA	TRBJ2-7	TRBV7-2	14	NA	TGTGCCAGCAGCTTCGGGCCGGACAACTACGAGCAGTACTTC	CASSFGPDNYEQYF
NA	TRBJ2-1	TRBV27	12	NA	TGTGCCAGCAGTTTAAACACCAATGAGCAGTTCTTC	CASSLNTNEQFF
NA	TRBJ1-2	TRBV5-1	12	NA	TGCGCCAGCAGATCGGAGGCCTATGGCTACACCTTC	CASRSEAYGYTF
NA	TRBJ2-1	TRBV4-2	18	TRBD2	TGTGCCAGCAGCCAACACCAATTACTAGCGAATACCTACAATGAGCAGTTCTTC	CASSQHQLLANTYNEQFF
NA	TRBJ1-3	TRBV19	14	NA	TGTGCCAGTAGTCTCAGGGTGTCTGGAAACACCATATATTTT	CASSLRVSGNTIYF